The 23 T cell receptor beta chains presented below share a single source sample, sequenced in a study of T cell changes during pregnancy in multiple sclerosis. TCRdb's copy holds only in-frame clones and misses some; the assay was immunoSEQ multiplex PCR. Seen here are 70,000 to 95,000 clones, about 93% observed once, and the top ten hold just over 2.5%. The sample consisted of peripheral blood, taken after pregnancy. Receptors originate from a female donor in good health, enrolled as a control in a pregnancy study.

This sequence joins TRBV15 and TRBJ2-2; TRBD1 aligns across 9 bases. The V gene end was trimmed by 0 bases and the J gene end by 6 bases; junction bases not matched to a gene: 11. Per the germline V gene, CDR1 is LNHNV and CDR2 is YYDKDF (reference sequence). CDR3 length: 18 amino acids. CDR3 region: CATSRDGGQGFIAGELFF. CDR3 nucleotide sequence: TGTGCCACCAGCAGAGATGGCGGACAGGGGTTCATCGCCGGGGAGCTGTTTTTT.

The rearrangement links TRBV12-5 to TRBJ2-1; 11 bases match TRBD2. Germline V CDR1 and CDR2: LGHNT, FRNRAP. Germline trimming cut 5 bases from V and 6 bases from J; bases unmatched to any gene: 6. The CDR3 consists of 15 residues. Here the CDR3 DNA reads TGTGCTAGTGGTATGATGGGACTAGCGGTCAATGAGCAGTTCTTC. This sequence encodes CASGMMGLAVNEQFF.

This clone appeared a single time. V gene TRBV28 combines with J gene TRBJ1-1; D unresolved. The CDR3 runs 11 residues. V lost 10 bases to trimming and J lost 7 bases, with 13 bases between them. Germline V lookup: CDR1 MDHEN, CDR2 SYDVKM. The CDR3 nucleotides read TGTGCCATTCTGAACCAGTTTGAAGCTTTCTTT. This gives the protein CAILNQFEAFF.

This chain connects TRBV4-1 to TRBJ2-3; D is undetermined. Trimming stripped 1 base from V and 4 bases from J, with 9 bases between. The CDR3 length is 14 residues. Germline lookup yields CDR1 MGHRA and CDR2 YSYEKL. CDR3 region: CASSQVLPPDTQYF. The CDR3 DNA sequence: TGCGCCAGCAGCCAAGTTCTTCCCCCAGATACGCAGTATTTT.

The chain carries TRBV4-1 and TRBJ2-1; 11 nucleotides align to TRBD2. The CDR3 is 16 residues long. Germline assignment: CDR1 MGHRA and CDR2 YSYEKL. The J segment lost 6 bases and the V segment lost 0 bases, leaving 4 bases of the junction unmatched. As DNA, the CDR3 is TGCGCCAGCAGCCAAGATCTCACTAGCGGGAGCAATGAGCAGTTCTTC. Translated: CASSQDLTSGSNEQFF.

The chain uses TRBV6-6 and TRBJ1-2, with 7 nucleotides matching TRBD1. The germline gives CDR1 MNHNY, CDR2 SVGAGI (reference sequence). This CDR3 contains 14 residues. V gave up 6 bases and J gave up 4 bases; unmatched junction bases: 8. The CDR3 spells CASRVGQTSYGYTF. DNA of the CDR3: TGTGCCAGCAGAGTGGGACAGACCTCCTATGGCTACACCTTC.

In this sample, this clone turned up once. The junction does not match germline at one end; this may be a read error. This chain connects TRBV7-3 to TRBJ1-1; 7 bases match TRBD1. Germline V gives CDR1 SGHTA, CDR2 FQGTGA. CDR3 length equals 14 residues. The CDR3 loop reads CASSSTGPNAEAFF. CDR3 sequence (DNA): TGTGCCAGCAGCTCGACAGGGCCGAACGCTGAAGCTTTCTTT.

V is TRBV11-3 and J is TRBJ2-2; weak D call: TRBD1 (5 bases). V was cut by 5 bases and J by 3 bases, with 16 bases left in between. This CDR3 has 16 residues. Germline CDR1 and CDR2: SGHNT and YENEEA. This chain's CDR3 is CASSPYHTGDTGELFF. CDR3 sequence (DNA): TGTGCCAGCAGCCCCTACCACACAGGAGACACCGGGGAGCTGTTTTTT.

V is TRBV7-3 and J is TRBJ2-5; D may be TRBD2 (5 bases). V lost 4 bases to trimming and J lost 5 bases, with 11 bases between them. The germline gives CDR1 SGHTA, CDR2 FQGTGA. The CDR3 loop spans 13 amino acids. CDR3 amino acids: CASSWAPGETQYF. As DNA, the CDR3 is TGTGCCAGCAGCTGGGCCCCGGGGGAGACCCAGTACTTC.

This chain links TRBV7-2 with TRBJ2-1; 13 positions agree with TRBD2. The CDR3 runs 14 residues. The V and J ends lost 5 bases and 16 bases, in that order; junction bases with no gene match: 11. Per germline, CDR1 SGHTA and CDR2 FQGNSA. CDR3: CASSPRLAGGPLFF. CDR3 DNA: TGTGCCAGCAGCCCCCGACTAGCGGGAGGCCCCCTTTTCTTC.

This CDR3 is CAISIQREQFF. CDR3 DNA: TGTGCCATCAGTATTCAGAGGGAGCAGTTCTTC. The chain has TRBV10-3 and TRBJ2-1; unclear D gene. Trimming cost V 5 bases and J 10 bases, with 9 bases left between them. The germline gives CDR1 ENHRY, CDR2 SYGVKD. The length of the CDR3 is 11 residues.

The chain carries TRBV28 and TRBJ2-1, with 8 bases that match TRBD1. The junction had 3 bases not matched to a gene; V was cut back by 6 bases and J by 5 bases. Germline-derived CDR1 and CDR2 are MDHEN and SYDVKM. The CDR3 is 13 amino acids. The CDR3 is CASSRDRNNEQFF. CDR3 DNA: TGTGCCAGCAGCCGGGACAGGAACAATGAGCAGTTCTTC.

The J gene is TRBJ1-3, the V gene TRBV28; D ambiguous. The CDR3 has 14 residues. V was clipped by 8 bases and J by 0 bases, with 11 bases between them. The germline V gene has CDR1 MDHEN and CDR2 SYDVKM. The CDR3: CASFERNSGNTIYF. In DNA form, the CDR3 reads TGTGCCAGCTTCGAGAGAAACTCTGGAAACACCATATATTTT.

The rearrangement uses TRBV7-9 and TRBJ1-1; TRBD1 matches 9 bases. Germline trimming cut 6 bases from V and 4 bases from J; bases unmatched to any gene: 3. The CDR3 is 13 amino acids. Germline CDR1 is SEHNR and CDR2 is FQNEAQ (reference sequence). DNA for the CDR3: TGTGCCAGCAGAACGGGACAGGGCACTGAAGCTTTCTTT. Translated: CASRTGQGTEAFF.

The chain recombines TRBV18 with TRBJ1-1; 9 bases are a match to TRBD1. Germline V lookup: CDR1 KGHSH, CDR2 LQKENI. This CDR3 is built from 14 residues. Trimming cost V 6 bases and J 3 bases; bases outside gene matches: 5. Here the CDR3 DNA reads TGTGCCAGCTCTTCGGGGACAGGGTACACTGAAGCTTTCTTT. It encodes CASSSGTGYTEAFF.

The V gene is TRBV6-1, the J gene TRBJ2-7, with D perhaps matching TRBD2 (5 bases). CDR1 and CDR2 (germline): MNHNS, SASEGT. CDR3 length: 12 residues. Trimming pared 4 bases from V and 2 bases from J, leaving 6 bases between. The CDR3 spells CASSGTAYEQYF. The CDR3 DNA is TGTGCCAGCAGTGGGACTGCCTACGAGCAGTACTTC.

The chain links TRBV19 to TRBJ1-4; 9 bases map to TRBD1. Germline assignment: CDR1 LNHDA and CDR2 SQIVND (reference sequence). The CDR3 runs 14 residues. Trimming cost V 7 bases and J 11 bases; bases outside gene matches: 11. The CDR3 reads CASNDGQGSGKLFF. The DNA of the CDR3 is TGTGCCAGTAATGACGGACAGGGGTCGGGTAAACTGTTTTTT.

J is TRBJ2-7 and V is TRBV27; 7 bases are a match to TRBD1. The CDR3 has 17 amino acids. Trimming took 3 bases from V and 2 from J; bases not matched to a gene: 13. Germline CDR1 and CDR2: MNHEY and SMNVEV (reference sequence). For the CDR3, the DNA is TGTGCCAGCAGTTTCCTACAGGACAGGCGACCTCCCTACGAGCAGTACTTC. This codes for CASSFLQDRRPPYEQYF.

The rearrangement joins TRBV28 to TRBJ2-3; D gene ambiguous. V was clipped by 5 bases and J by 7 bases, with 7 bases between them. From germline, CDR1 is MDHEN and CDR2 SYDVKM. The CDR3 has 11 amino acids. The CDR3 DNA follows: TGTGCCAGCAGTCTAAAAAATACGCAGTATTTT. Translated, it gives CASSLKNTQYF.

The chain links TRBV27 to TRBJ2-1; 10 bases match TRBD2. The V gene end was trimmed by 3 bases and the J gene end by 4 bases; junction bases not matched to a gene: 3. This CDR3 spans 15 amino acids. Germline lookup yields CDR1 MNHEY and CDR2 SMNVEV (reference sequence). The CDR3 DNA sequence: TGTGCCAGCAGTTTTTGGACTAGCGGTTACAATGAGCAGTTCTTC. Its translation is CASSFWTSGYNEQFF.

J is TRBJ1-1 and V is TRBV7-9, with 12 bases lining up with TRBD1. This CDR3 has 17 residues. Germline trimming cut 1 base from V and 5 bases from J; bases unmatched to any gene: 8. Germline CDR1 is SEHNR and CDR2 is FQNEAQ (reference sequence). The CDR3 spells CASSLDGTGGGGTEAFF. The CDR3 bases are TGTGCCAGCAGCTTAGATGGGACAGGGGGCGGAGGGACTGAAGCTTTCTTT. Using reference TRBV7-9 and TRBJ1-1 for the parts outside the CDR3, the full variable domain is DTGVSQNPRHKITKRGQNVTFRCDPISEHNRLYWYRQTLGQGPEFLTYFQNEAQLEKSRLLSDRFSAERPKGSFSTLEIQRTEQGDSAMYLCASSLDGTGGGGTEAFFGQGTRLTVV.

The chain is built from TRBV2 and TRBJ2-3, with D hard to call. Germline CDR1 reads SNHLY; CDR2 reads FYNNEI. CDR3 length: 12 residues. The V end was cut by 6 bases, the J end by 2 bases, with 6 bases between. The CDR3 DNA is TGTGCCAGCAGAATCTACACAGATACGCAGTATTTT. This codes for CASRIYTDTQYF.

The V and J genes are TRBV5-6 and TRBJ2-5; 11 bases line up with TRBD2. Trimming took 4 bases from V and 5 from J; bases not matched to a gene: 1. The germline V gene encodes CDR1 SGHDT and CDR2 YYEEEE. The CDR3 covers 13 residues. CDR3 bases: TGTGCCAGCAGCCGACTAGCGGGGGAGACCCAGTACTTC. Protein: CASSRLAGETQYF.